The rows below give T cell receptor beta chains drawn from one sample of a study of blood T cells in healthy people across ages. MiXCR was run by TCRdb on the 5' RACE reads, yielding one entry per CDR3 protein. This sample has about 500,000 distinct CDR3 sequences, with around 24% found just once. These data are also associated with another study on T cells of mothers and their children.

The sequenced material came from blood. Receptors originate from a boy between 10 and 17 years old in good health. Both conserved end residues are part of each CDR3. Each record gives: clone size, D gene, J gene, V gene, CDR3 DNA, CDR3 protein. The D gene is left open where the match is weak. The listing skips clone size in some rows; elsewhere it reads once, few, many or a size class.

many | - | TRBJ1-1 | TRBV7-2 | TGTGCCAGCAGCCACGGACACTCCGGAGAAGCTTTCTTT | CASSHGHSGEAFF
- | - | TRBJ2-3 | TRBV15 | TGTGCCACCAGCAGAGATCACAGCACAGATACGCAGTATTTT | CATSRDHSTDTQYF
once | - | TRBJ2-5 | TRBV20-1 | TGCAGTGTCGGACTGACAGGGAGGGAGACCCAGTACTTC | CSVGLTGRETQYF
many | - | TRBJ2-5 | TRBV5-1 | TGCGCCAGCAGCTTGGAAGGGCCAGGGGAGACCCAGTACTTC | CASSLEGPGETQYF
- | - | TRBJ1-4 | TRBV7-9 | TGTGCCAGCAGCTTAATGGAACATGCAACTAATGAAAAACTGTTTTTT | CASSLMEHATNEKLFF
- | TRBD1 | TRBJ1-1 | TRBV3-1 | TGTGCCAGCAGCGGTAGGCCCCAGGGGGCAGCTGAAGCTTTCTTT | CASSGRPQGAAEAFF
- | - | TRBJ2-6 | TRBV7-9 | TGTGCCAGCAGTCACAGTCCGGGCAGCGGCTCTGGGGCCAACGTCCTGACTTTC | CASSHSPGSGSGANVLTF
many | - | TRBJ2-7 | TRBV15 | TGTGCCACCAGCAGAGTACCGGCGATCTCCTACGAGCAGTACTTC | CATSRVPAISYEQYF
- | - | TRBJ2-7 | TRBV29-1 | TGCAGCGTTGGGCCGGGGGCGGTCTCCTACGAGCAGTACTTC | CSVGPGAVSYEQYF
many | - | TRBJ1-3 | TRBV28 | TGTGCCAGCAGTTTTGGGGGCTCTGGAAACACCATATATTTT | CASSFGGSGNTIYF
- | TRBD1 | TRBJ2-7 | TRBV7-8 | TGTGCCAGCAGCTTAGACGGGACAGCCTACGAGCAGTACTTC | CASSLDGTAYEQYF
- | - | TRBJ2-5 | TRBV24-1 | TGTGCCACCAGTGATTTCGGCAGAGAAGAGACCCAGTACTTC | CATSDFGREETQYF
- | TRBD2 | TRBJ2-1 | TRBV28 | TGTGCCAGCAGTCCTCGAGGACTAGCGGGATGGGATGAGCAGTTCTTC | CASSPRGLAGWDEQFF
- | - | TRBJ2-1 | TRBV6-1 | TGTGCAGCTAGAGGAGGGGGCCCCTCCTACGATGAGCAGTTCTTC | CAARGGGPSYDEQFF
- | TRBD1 | TRBJ1-1 | TRBV7-2 | TGTGCCAGCAGCTTTTCTAGAGTTCGGACCCACGTCAGGGGGGTCAGTTTTACTGAAGCTTTCTTT | CASSFSRVRTHVRGVSFTEAFF
- | - | TRBJ2-5 | TRBV13 | TGTGCCAGCAGCTTAGGGGCTAGCAGACCGTCAGAGACCCAGTACTTC | CASSLGASRPSETQYF
few | TRBD1 | TRBJ2-2 | TRBV9 | TGTGCCAGTAGCGCGACAGGGGTGGAGCTGTTTTTT | CASSATGVELFF
- | - | TRBJ2-1 | TRBV28 | TGTGCCAGCAGTACCACTAACTCGGGGGCTCAGTTCTTC | CASSTTNSGAQFF
- | TRBD1 | TRBJ2-7 | TRBV28 | TGTGCCAGCAGACCCAATCCCGGGACAGGGGTTATCTACGAGCAGTACTTC | CASRPNPGTGVIYEQYF
few | TRBD2 | TRBJ2-1 | TRBV5-6 | TGTGCCAGCAGCTTGGAACGGGGGGTCCACAATGAGCAGTTCTTC | CASSLERGVHNEQFF
few | - | TRBJ2-1 | TRBV28 | TGTGCCATTCGGGGTTACAATGAGCAGTTCTTC | CAIRGYNEQFF
- | TRBD2 | TRBJ2-3 | TRBV20-1 | TGCAGTGCCAGGGGTCTAGCGGGAGATCTCGGCACAGATACGCAGTATTTT | CSARGLAGDLGTDTQYF
few | - | TRBJ2-1 | TRBV9 | TGTGCCAGCAGCGTAGGGGCCCCCCCCTACAATGAGCAGTTCTTC | CASSVGAPPYNEQFF
- | - | TRBJ2-7 | TRBV6-6 | TGTGCCAGCAGTTCCCCCGACAGGAAACCCTACGAGCAGTACTTC | CASSSPDRKPYEQYF
- | - | TRBJ1-1 | TRBV9 | TGTGCCAGCAGCGTAGAAGGGATGGGCACTGAAGCTTTCTTT | CASSVEGMGTEAFF
- | TRBD1 | TRBJ2-1 | TRBV11-1 | TGTGCCTGCAGCGCATGGACAGGATACAATGAGCAGTTCTTC | CACSAWTGYNEQFF
- | TRBD2 | TRBJ2-1 | TRBV27 | TGTGCCAGCAGTTCCGGACTAGCGGGGGCACGCGATGAGCAGTTCTTC | CASSSGLAGARDEQFF
- | - | TRBJ2-3 | TRBV25-1 | TGTGCCAGCAGTGAATTGGGGGGGGCCGGCAGGGATACGCAGTATTTT | CASSELGGAGRDTQYF
few | - | TRBJ2-7 | TRBV6-2/TRBV6-3 | TGTGCCAGCAGGGATACTAGTACGGGACGATACGAGCAGTACTTC | CASRDTSTGRYEQYF
- | TRBD1 | TRBJ2-5 | TRBV7-2 | TGTGCCAGCAGCCCAGACAGGGCGGTAGAGACCCAGTACTTC | CASSPDRAVETQYF
few | - | TRBJ2-3 | TRBV28 | TGTGCCAGCGGGGTTAGCTATAGCACAGATACGCAGTATTTT | CASGVSYSTDTQYF
- | TRBD2 | TRBJ2-5 | TRBV7-9 | TGTGCCAGCAGCTTATTGACTAGCGGGGGAGAGACCCAGTACTTC | CASSLLTSGGETQYF
- | - | TRBJ2-5 | TRBV6-6 | TGTGCCAGCCTTACGGGAGAGACCCAGTACTTC | CASLTGETQYF
- | TRBD2 | TRBJ2-1 | TRBV4-3 | TGCGCCAGCAGCCAGGGTAACCTGAGGACTAGCTCCTACAATGAGCAGTTCTTC | CASSQGNLRTSSYNEQFF
- | TRBD2 | TRBJ2-3 | TRBV27 | TGTGCCAGCAGCCTTCTTAGCGTTAGCGGGGGGGTAGATACGCAGTATTTT | CASSLLSVSGGVDTQYF
- | - | TRBJ1-2 | TRBV28 | TGTGCCAGCAGCATTACGGCCGTGTATGGCTACACCTTC | CASSITAVYGYTF
many | - | TRBJ2-7 | TRBV5-1 | TGCGCCAGCAGCTTGAGTACCTCCTACGAGCAGTACTTC | CASSLSTSYEQYF
- | - | TRBJ1-1 | TRBV7-2 | TGTGCCAGCAGCCTTAAAGGGGCCGACACTGAAGCTTTCTTT | CASSLKGADTEAFF
few | - | TRBJ2-7 | TRBV5-1 | TGCGCCAGCAGCTCCCAGGGTCCGGACAGAACCTACGAGCAGTACTTC | CASSSQGPDRTYEQYF
- | TRBD1 | TRBJ1-1 | TRBV12-3/TRBV12-4 | TGTGCCAGCACCGTCCAGGGGGACACTGAAGCTTTCTTT | CASTVQGDTEAFF
- | - | TRBJ1-2 | TRBV7-8 | TGTGCCAGCAGCTTAGAGGCAGACGGCGGCTATGGCTACACCTTC | CASSLEADGGYGYTF
- | - | TRBJ2-1 | TRBV13 | TGTGCCAGCAGCTTAGGGGACAGAGACAATGAGCAGTTCTTC | CASSLGDRDNEQFF
- | - | TRBJ1-2 | TRBV5-1 | TGCGCCAGCAGCTTGGATGGACTGGCGCGGGGCTACACCTTC | CASSLDGLARGYTF
- | - | TRBJ1-2 | TRBV28 | TGTGCCAGCAGCTACAAAAGCGGCTATGGCAACACCTTC | CASSYKSGYGNTF
few | TRBD2 | TRBJ2-5 | TRBV12-3/TRBV12-4 | TGTGCCGGCAGTTTTGGCGGGGGAGGAGAGACCCAGTACTTC | CAGSFGGGGETQYF
- | - | TRBJ2-5 | TRBV21-1 | TGTGCCAGCAGCAATTTCTGGACAGGGGGCCGGGAGACCCAGTACTTC | CASSNFWTGGRETQYF
- | - | TRBJ1-6 | TRBV6-5 | TGTGCCAGCAGTCTTCGGGGGGCACCCCTCCACTTT | CASSLRGAPLHF
few | TRBD2 | TRBJ2-1 | TRBV20-1 | TGCAGTGCTAGAGATGCGTGGAGAGCGGGAGGGCCGGACAATGAGCAGTTCTTC | CSARDAWRAGGPDNEQFF
few | - | TRBJ2-1 | TRBV10-3 | TGTGCCATCAGTGTTCGGGGGTACAATGAGCAGTTCTTC | CAISVRGYNEQFF
few | TRBD1 | TRBJ1-2 | TRBV3-1 | TGTGCCAGCAGCCAAGCCGGGACAGGGGGCGGTTCCTATGGCTACACCTTC | CASSQAGTGGGSYGYTF
few | TRBD1 | TRBJ1-4 | TRBV10-3 | TGTGCCATTTCGGACAGGGTGAATGAAAAACTGTTTTTT | CAISDRVNEKLFF
few | - | TRBJ1-4 | TRBV7-8 | TGTGCCAGCAGCCTACACGGCCGGAGGGAAAAACTGTTTTTT | CASSLHGRREKLFF
- | - | TRBJ2-7 | TRBV18 | TGTGCCAGCTCACCGCCCCTGAGGGACGAGCAGTACTTC | CASSPPLRDEQYF
few | - | TRBJ2-7 | TRBV12-3/TRBV12-4 | TGTGCCAGCACGACAGGCACCTACGAGCAGTACTTC | CASTTGTYEQYF
few | - | TRBJ1-5 | TRBV4-1 | TGCGCCAGCGGCTACCGTAGCAATCAGCCCCAGCATTTT | CASGYRSNQPQHF